This T cell receptor beta chain was recovered during a study of beta chain features in type 1 diabetes. Overall study findings and caveats: PCR might favor shorter templates, but any such skew would affect patients and controls equally. For type 1 diabetes patients, VDJ junctions showed fewer insertions and more deletions.

The single heparinised draw taken from each donor contained around 100 mL of blood on average. Only a few counts were recorded for this clone. Antigen specificity is unknown. Expressed TCRB transcripts got sequenced, as all isolated RNA was reverse transcribed. About 3.6 million reads was the average for naive, central memory and regulatory T cell samples. TCRdb's table, derived via immunoSEQ multiplex PCR, lists solely in-frame clones and lacks some. The sample lists about 220,000 clones, 9.5% to 13% occurring once. The CDR3 runs to 15 residues. Between the trimmed V and J ends, which lost 3 bases and 1 base, there was a span of 12 bases. CDR1 is MGHDK, CDR2 SYGVNS, per germline.

The source of this sequence is a man younger than 35 in good health. J is TRBJ1-1 and V is TRBV25-1; D perhaps matches TRBD1 (5 bases). The sequenced sample was central memory CD4+ T cells from blood. The CDR3 nucleotides are TGTGCCAGCAGTGAGTCTGGGACGGCGAACACTGAAGCTTTCTTT. It yields the protein CASSESGTANTEAFF. The full variable domain, its missing parts supplied by reference TRBV25-1 and TRBJ1-1, is EADIYQTPRYLVIGTGKKITLECSQTMGHDKMYWYQQDPGMELHLIHYSYGVNSTEKGDLSSESTVSRIRTEHFPLTLESARPSHTSQYLCASSESGTANTEAFFGQGTRLTVV.